The 17 T cell receptor beta chains reported below all come from one sample, sequenced in a study of CXCR3-negative and CXCR3-positive naive CD8 T cells. Preparation of TRB cDNA libraries relied on 5' RACE carrying UMI labels. After re-calling the 5' RACE reads, TCRdb lists one entry per CDR3 protein, DNA absent. Recorded for this sample: about 40,000 distinct CDR3 sequences. The specimen was memory CD8+ T cells from blood. The receptors were sampled from a human donor in good health. Some clones in this sample may be carry-over from other donors' samples.

This clonotype is classed as medium-sized by frequency. The V call is TRBV7-7, the J call TRBJ2-1; there is no DNA to check the TCRdb D call of TRBD1. The CDR3 covers 13 residues. CDR1 and CDR2 (germline): SSHAT, FNYEAQ (reference sequence). CDR3 in amino acids: CASSLFRWAEQFF.

The chain uses TRBV7-8 and TRBJ1-5; the D call from TCRdb, TRBD1, cannot be confirmed without DNA. This CDR3 has 13 residues. CDR1 SGHVS and CDR2 FQNEAQ come from the germline V gene. The CDR3 spells CASSLVPLGPQHF.

This chain joins TRBV29-1 and TRBJ1-1. This CDR3 has 12 residues. CDR1 and CDR2 from the germline V gene are SQVTM and ANQGSEA. The CDR3 sequence is CSVAGKNTEAFF.

The chain has TRBV5-1 and TRBJ1-1; TCRdb picks TRBD1, but there is no DNA to check that call. This CDR3 region has 15 residues. Per the germline V gene, CDR1 is SGHRS and CDR2 is YFSETQ. The CDR3 spells CASLVRVRIGAEAFF.

This CDR3 reads CASSPDRNTGELFF. The chain is built from TRBV7-3 and TRBJ2-2; TCRdb lists TRBD1, though no DNA is available to test this call. The CDR3 is made up of 14 amino acids. In germline, CDR1 is SGHTA, CDR2 FQGTGA.

The CDR3 region is CASSPSTGQSYEQYF. This chain uses TRBV18 with TRBJ2-7; with no DNA, the TCRdb D assignment of TRBD1 cannot be verified. CDR3 length: 15 amino acids. The germline V gene encodes CDR1 KGHSH and CDR2 LQKENI.

This clonotype registers medium-sized by frequency. The chain joins TRBV7-3 to TRBJ2-7; TCRdb's assignment of TRBD2 cannot be checked, as there is no DNA. The CDR3 extends over 16 amino acids. CDR1 is SGHTA and CDR2 is FQGTGA in the germline V gene. The CDR3: CASSLSPLAGTYEQYF.

The V call is TRBV9, the J call TRBJ2-7; TCRdb's D call of TRBD1 is untestable without DNA. From germline, CDR1 is SGDLS and CDR2 YYNGEE. The length of the CDR3 is 13 residues. The CDR3 sequence is CALRGTERYEQYF.

This chain connects TRBV28 to TRBJ1-5; TCRdb outputs TRBD1, but without DNA this stays unchecked. The germline gives CDR1 MDHEN, CDR2 SYDVKM. This CDR3 spans 14 amino acids. CDR3 amino acids: CASTPGQSNQPQHF.

The chain carries TRBV9 and TRBJ2-7; lacking DNA, the TRBD2 call made by TCRdb goes unchecked. This CDR3 contains 12 residues. In germline, CDR1 is SGDLS, CDR2 YYNGEE. CDR3 sequence: CASSGRGYEQYF.

The chain links TRBV4-3 to TRBJ2-6. CDR1 LGHNA and CDR2 YSLEER come from the germline V gene. The CDR3 loop spans 16 amino acids. This CDR3 is CASSQDMHSGANVLTF.

The chain employs TRBV6-4 and TRBJ2-5. This CDR3 contains 13 residues. Germline V lookup: CDR1 MRHNA, CDR2 SNTAGT. CDR3 protein: CASSSSTQETQYF.

The chain uses TRBV29-1 and TRBJ1-2; the TCRdb D gene call, TRBD1, has no DNA to confirm it. CDR1 is SQVTM and CDR2 is ANQGSEA in the germline V gene. The CDR3 runs to 14 residues. The CDR3 is CSVEWGRGKNGYTF.

This chain uses TRBV2 with TRBJ1-6. CDR3 length: 15 residues. In germline, CDR1 is SNHLY, CDR2 FYNNEI. The CDR3 reads CASIPRGGLNSPLHF.

The chain's CDR3 is CSVEGRQEFSGANVLTF. The J gene is TRBJ2-6, the V gene TRBV29-1; no DNA is available, so the TRBD1 call from TCRdb remains unchecked. This CDR3 contains 17 residues. The germline V gene has CDR1 SQVTM and CDR2 ANQGSEA.

The chain uses TRBV14 and TRBJ2-2; lacking DNA, the TRBD1 call made by TCRdb goes unchecked. CDR3 length: 16 amino acids. In germline, CDR1 is SGHDN, CDR2 FVKESK. The CDR3 loop reads CASKSGGGANTGELFF.

The chain is built from TRBV29-1 and TRBJ2-1; TCRdb calls TRBD1, which cannot be checked without DNA. CDR3 length: 14 residues. Germline V gene data show CDR1 as SQVTM and CDR2 as ANQGSEA. The CDR3 spells CSVEVPGQNNEQFF.